This T cell receptor (beta chain) originates from a study of T cell responses to AZD1222 COVID-19 vaccine. Overall study results and limits: It was only a handful of AZD1222 recipients who were seropositive at baseline. Possibly, clonal diversity was underestimated; donors were largely white British and included more females.

Germline values: CDR1 KGHSH, CDR2 LQKENI. The CDR3 has 15 amino acids. V was pared by 8 bases and J by 2 bases, with 19 bases between. As concerns this clone: Its matching antigen is unknown.

The repertoire was sequenced with immunoSEQ multiplex PCR; TCRdb's copy has only in-frame clones and lacks some. The sample lists some 40,000 clones; roughly 75% were seen once. This TCR was sampled from an adult in good health. The chain links TRBV18 to TRBJ2-7, with D perhaps being TRBD1 or TRBD2 (6 bases each). The source was peripheral blood, collected on day 0 of AZD1222 vaccination. CDR3 amino acids: CASRGFRDNPYEQYF. Written as DNA, the CDR3 is TGTGCCAGCCGGGGGTTCCGGGACAACCCCTACGAGCAGTACTTC.